One and the same sample provided the 15 T cell receptor beta chains below, sequenced in a study of post-analysis software for immune sequencing data. Included in the TCR beta cDNA libraries were unique molecular identifiers. MiXCR, applied by TCRdb to the PCR reads, yields one record per CDR3 protein. This table holds around 180,000 distinct CDR3 sequences, around 28% found once. Findings and limits, study-wide: Compared with controls, patients had more of about 5 TRBV segments, including TRBV5-6, TRBV5-1 and TRBV20-1.

These TCRs' antigens remain unknown. Material for sequencing was blood. These TCRs come from a girl aged 5 to 17 with multiple sclerosis.

A note on this clonotype: A read error may account for a junction end that differs from germline. The genes are TRBV12-3 or TRBV12-4 and TRBJ1-1; D is unclear. This CDR3 contains 14 residues. Here the CDR3 reads CACSPSEGRSEAFF. The CDR3 region has the DNA TGTGCCTGCAGCCCCAGTGAAGGTCGGTCTGAAGCTTTCTTT.

The V call is TRBV7-3, the J call TRBJ2-5; D gene unclear. Trimming left V 2 bases short and J 4 bases short, with 8 bases between. The CDR3 is made up of 13 amino acids. CDR1 is SGHTA, CDR2 FQGTGA, per germline. Here the CDR3 reads CASSLSGVETQYF. In DNA, the CDR3 is TGTGCCAGCAGCTTATCGGGTGTAGAGACCCAGTACTTC.

V gene TRBV3-1 combines with J gene TRBJ1-1; the D gene is possibly TRBD1 (6 bases). The CDR3 consists of 16 residues. Germline V gene data show CDR1 as LGHDT and CDR2 as YNNKEL (reference sequence). Trimming pared 2 bases from V and 8 bases from J, leaving 21 bases between. The CDR3 sequence is CASSQSSIDRRPEAFF. CDR3 nucleotide sequence: TGTGCCAGCAGCCAAAGCTCGATTGACAGGCGCCCGGAAGCTTTCTTT.

This clonotype turned up a few times. The chain joins TRBV30 to TRBJ1-1; D gene ambiguous. CDR1 and CDR2 (germline): GTSNPN, SVGIG (reference sequence). Trimming removed 8 bases from V and 1 base from J, with 11 bases in between. The CDR3 totals 12 residues. CDR3 DNA: TGTGCCGGTCGTCGACGGAACACTGAAGCTTTCTTT. As protein: CAGRRRNTEAFF.

Comment on this clonotype: With a much larger clone just one base away, this may be a read error. The rearrangement uses TRBV7-9 and TRBJ2-7; D may match TRBD1 or TRBD2 (5 bases each). Germline V lookup: CDR1 SEHNR, CDR2 FQNEAQ (reference sequence). This CDR3 is 12 amino acids long. CDR3 protein: CSSSGRVDEQYF. Written as DNA, the CDR3 is TGTTCCAGCAGCGGCAGGGTGGACGAGCAGTACTTC.

J is TRBJ2-7 and V is TRBV20-1; TRBD1 agrees at 10 bases. This CDR3 region has 14 residues. V shed 4 bases, J shed 2 bases, and the junction held 5 bases outside the gene matches. Germline CDR1 is DFQATT and CDR2 is SNEGSKA (reference sequence). Here the CDR3 reads CSAKIGTGAYEQYF. Here the CDR3 DNA reads TGCAGTGCTAAAATAGGGACAGGGGCCTACGAGCAGTACTTC.

This clonotype has only a few counts. CDR3 in DNA: TGTGCCAGCAGTGCCACCGGGACAGGGGGCTATGGCTACACCTTC. Encoded protein: CASSATGTGGYGYTF. The J gene is TRBJ1-2, the V gene TRBV6-6; 11 bases match TRBD1. The length of the CDR3 is 15 residues. Germline values: CDR1 MNHNY, CDR2 SVGAGI (reference sequence). Trimming at V came to 5 bases and at J to 4 bases, leaving 6 bases not matched to a gene.

Points on this clonotype: A single base separates this from a much larger clone, so it may be a read error. The genes are TRBV20-1 and TRBJ2-7; 11 positions match TRBD1. The J segment lost 7 bases and the V segment lost 0 bases, leaving 8 bases of the junction unmatched. The germline gives CDR1 DFQATT, CDR2 SNEGSKA (reference sequence). CDR3 size: 15 residues. The CDR3 DNA reads TGCAGTGCTAGAGATATGGGACAGGGGGGCAATGAGCAGTACTTC. Translation gives CSARDMGQGGNEQYF.

The V call is TRBV4-1, the J call TRBJ1-1; a possible D gene is TRBD1 (6 bases). V gave up 2 bases and J gave up 1 base, with 11 bases separating them. Germline V CDR1 and CDR2: MGHRA, YSYEKL. The CDR3 consists of 15 residues. The CDR3 DNA reads as TGCGCCAGCAGCCAATCAACAGGGAAGAACACTGAAGCTTTCTTT. Translation gives CASSQSTGKNTEAFF.

This clonotype was counted many times. The gene calls are TRBV3-1 and TRBJ2-7; 7 bases line up with TRBD2. The CDR3 runs to 15 residues. Germline CDR1 and CDR2: LGHDT and YNNKEL (reference sequence). V lost 1 base to trimming and J lost 3 bases; unmatched junction nucleotides: 6. The CDR3 is CASSQASSGLYEQYF. The CDR3 DNA reads as TGTGCCAGCAGCCAAGCGTCTAGCGGCCTCTACGAGCAGTACTTC.

This clonotype was seen ten or more times. V is TRBV10-3 and J is TRBJ2-3; D remains ambiguous. This CDR3 region has 11 residues. Trimming cost V 10 bases and J 5 bases, with 10 bases left between them. Germline assignment: CDR1 ENHRY and CDR2 SYGVKD. The CDR3 here is CATRREDTQYF. For the CDR3, the DNA is TGTGCCACTCGTAGGGAAGATACGCAGTATTTT.

The V call is TRBV6-2 or TRBV6-3, the J call TRBJ2-7; 7 bases map to TRBD1. The V gene end was trimmed by 6 bases and the J gene end by 1 base; junction bases not matched to a gene: 3. The CDR3 has 13 residues. Germline CDR1 MNHEY, CDR2 SVGEGT. The CDR3 loop reads CASSWGQSYEQYF. The CDR3 DNA reads TGTGCCAGCAGCTGGGGACAGTCCTACGAGCAGTACTTC.

The chain is built from TRBV27 and TRBJ1-2; 7 nucleotides align to TRBD1. The CDR3 has 13 residues. Germline V gene sequence: CDR1 MNHEY, CDR2 SMNVEV (reference sequence). V lost 7 bases to trimming and J lost 4 bases; unmatched junction nucleotides: 6. The CDR3 region is CASTTRQGYGYTF. The DNA of the CDR3 is TGTGCCAGCACCACGAGACAGGGCTATGGCTACACCTTC.

The V call is TRBV15, the J call TRBJ1-1; D unclear. Germline CDR1 and CDR2: LNHNV and YYDKDF (reference sequence). Deletions cut 0 bases from V and 0 bases from J, with 11 bases between. The CDR3 extends over 16 amino acids. CDR3 in amino acids: CATSRDRSRVNTEAFF. In DNA form, the CDR3 reads TGTGCCACCAGCAGAGATCGGAGTAGGGTGAACACTGAAGCTTTCTTT.

Remarks on this clonotype: At one boundary the junction diverges from the germline segment, which might be a read error. The rearrangement uses TRBV12-3 or TRBV12-4 and TRBJ2-7; D not certain. This CDR3 has 15 residues. The CDR3 DNA reads as TGTACCAGCAGTTTAAATCATGCCAGCTCCTACGAGCAGTACTTC. Translated, it gives CTSSLNHASSYEQYF.